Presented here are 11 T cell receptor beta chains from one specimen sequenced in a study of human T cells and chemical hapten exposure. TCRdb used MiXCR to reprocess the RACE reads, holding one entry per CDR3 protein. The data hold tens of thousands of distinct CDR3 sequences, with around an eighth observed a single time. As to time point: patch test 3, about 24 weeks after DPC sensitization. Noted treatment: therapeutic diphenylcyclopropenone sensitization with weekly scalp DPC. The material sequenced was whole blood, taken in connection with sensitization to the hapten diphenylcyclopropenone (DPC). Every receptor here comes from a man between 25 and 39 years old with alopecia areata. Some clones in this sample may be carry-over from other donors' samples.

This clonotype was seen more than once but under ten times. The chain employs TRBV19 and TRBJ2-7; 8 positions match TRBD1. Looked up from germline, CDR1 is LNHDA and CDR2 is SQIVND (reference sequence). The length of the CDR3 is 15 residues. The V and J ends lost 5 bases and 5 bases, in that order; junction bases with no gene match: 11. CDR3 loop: CASSPRTGKTHEQYF. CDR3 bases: TGTGCCAGTAGTCCGAGGACAGGGAAGACCCACGAGCAGTACTTC.

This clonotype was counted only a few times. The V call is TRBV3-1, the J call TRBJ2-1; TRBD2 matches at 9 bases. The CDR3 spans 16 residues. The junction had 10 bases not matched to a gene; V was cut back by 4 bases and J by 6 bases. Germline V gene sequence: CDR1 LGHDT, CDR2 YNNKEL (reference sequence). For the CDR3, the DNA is TGTGCCAGCAGCCCAAGGCATAGCGGGGGAGTCAATGAGCAGTTCTTC. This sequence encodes CASSPRHSGGVNEQFF.

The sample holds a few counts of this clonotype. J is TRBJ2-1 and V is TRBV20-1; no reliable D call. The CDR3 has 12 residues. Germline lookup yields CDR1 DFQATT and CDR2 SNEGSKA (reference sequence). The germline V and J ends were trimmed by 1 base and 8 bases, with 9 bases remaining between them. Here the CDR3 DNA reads TGCAGTGCTAGAGTATACAGCTATGAGCAGTTCTTC. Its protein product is CSARVYSYEQFF.

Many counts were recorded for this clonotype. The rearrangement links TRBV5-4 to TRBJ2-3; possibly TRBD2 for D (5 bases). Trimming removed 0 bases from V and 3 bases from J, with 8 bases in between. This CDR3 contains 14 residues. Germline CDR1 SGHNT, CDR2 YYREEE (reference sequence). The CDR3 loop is CASSLGLATDTQYF. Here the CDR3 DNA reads TGTGCCAGCAGCTTGGGGCTAGCTACAGATACGCAGTATTTT.

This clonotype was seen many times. CDR3 bases: TGTGCCAGCAGCCCTGACAGGCAACGCGGAAACACCATATATTTT. Translating it yields CASSPDRQRGNTIYF. The J gene is TRBJ1-3, the V gene TRBV16; perhaps TRBD1 as D (6 bases). Germline V gives CDR1 KGHSY, CDR2 FQNENV. V lost 4 bases to trimming and J lost 4 bases, with 14 bases between them. This CDR3 is built from 15 residues.

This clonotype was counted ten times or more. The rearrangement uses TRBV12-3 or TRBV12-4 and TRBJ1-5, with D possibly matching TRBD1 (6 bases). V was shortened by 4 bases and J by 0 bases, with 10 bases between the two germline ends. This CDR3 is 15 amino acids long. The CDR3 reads CASSSGQLSNQPQHF. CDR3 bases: TGTGCCAGCAGTTCCGGACAGCTTAGCAATCAGCCCCAGCATTTT.

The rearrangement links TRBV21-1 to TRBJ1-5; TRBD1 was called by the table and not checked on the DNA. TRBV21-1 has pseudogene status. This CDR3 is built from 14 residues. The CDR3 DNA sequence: TGTGCCAGCGCCAACAGGGTTGGCAATCAGCCCCAGCATTTT. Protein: CASANRVGNQPQHF.

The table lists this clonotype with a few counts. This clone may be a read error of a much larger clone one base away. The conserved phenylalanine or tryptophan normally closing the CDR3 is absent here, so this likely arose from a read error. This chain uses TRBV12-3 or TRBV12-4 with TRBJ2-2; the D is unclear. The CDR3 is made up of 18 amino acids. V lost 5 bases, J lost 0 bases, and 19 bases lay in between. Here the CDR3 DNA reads TGTGCCAGCAGTCCAATAGCCCGCTTAGACGCGAACACCGGGGAGCTGTTTTCT. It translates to CASSPIARLDANTGELFS.

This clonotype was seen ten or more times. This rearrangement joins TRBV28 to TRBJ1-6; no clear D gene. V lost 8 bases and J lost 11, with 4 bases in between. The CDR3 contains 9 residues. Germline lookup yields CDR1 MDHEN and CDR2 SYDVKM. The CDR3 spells CASGPPLHF. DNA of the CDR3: TGTGCCAGCGGCCCACCCCTCCACTTT.

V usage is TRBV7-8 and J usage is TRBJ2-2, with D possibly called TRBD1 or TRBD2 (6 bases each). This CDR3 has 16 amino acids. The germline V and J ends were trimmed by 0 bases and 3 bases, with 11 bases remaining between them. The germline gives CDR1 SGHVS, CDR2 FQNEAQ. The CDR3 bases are TGTGCCAGCAGCTTAGCGCGGGACACTTACACCGGGGAGCTGTTTTTT. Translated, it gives CASSLARDTYTGELFF.

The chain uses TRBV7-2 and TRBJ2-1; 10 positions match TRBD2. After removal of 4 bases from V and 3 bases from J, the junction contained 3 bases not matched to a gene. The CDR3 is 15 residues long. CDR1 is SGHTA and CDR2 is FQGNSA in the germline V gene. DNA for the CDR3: TGTGCCAGCAGCTCAAGGACTAGCGGCTACAATGAGCAGTTCTTC. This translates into CASSSRTSGYNEQFF.